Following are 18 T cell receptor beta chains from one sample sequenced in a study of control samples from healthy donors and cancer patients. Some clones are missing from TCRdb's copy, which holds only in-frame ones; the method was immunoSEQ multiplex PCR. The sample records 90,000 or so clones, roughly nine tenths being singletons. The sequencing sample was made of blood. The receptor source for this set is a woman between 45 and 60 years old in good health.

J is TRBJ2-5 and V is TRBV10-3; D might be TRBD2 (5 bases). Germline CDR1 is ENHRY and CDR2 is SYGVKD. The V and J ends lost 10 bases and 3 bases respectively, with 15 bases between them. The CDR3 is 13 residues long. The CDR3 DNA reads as TGTGCCACCCTCCAACGGGGAGAAGAGACCCAGTACTTC. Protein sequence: CATLQRGEETQYF.

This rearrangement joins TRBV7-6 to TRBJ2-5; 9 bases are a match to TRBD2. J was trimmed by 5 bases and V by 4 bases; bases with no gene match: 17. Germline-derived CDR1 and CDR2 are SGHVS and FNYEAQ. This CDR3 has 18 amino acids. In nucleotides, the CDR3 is TGTGCCAGCAGCTCGGGGGTGCTAGCGGGAAAGTCAGGGGAGACCCAGTACTTC. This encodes CASSSGVLAGKSGETQYF.

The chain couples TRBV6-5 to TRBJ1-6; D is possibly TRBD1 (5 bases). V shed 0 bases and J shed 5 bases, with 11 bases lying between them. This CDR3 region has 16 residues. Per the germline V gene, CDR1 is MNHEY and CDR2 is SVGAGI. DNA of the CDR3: TGTGCCAGCAGTTACTCGGCGGCAGGGAATAATTCACCCCTCCACTTT. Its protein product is CASSYSAAGNNSPLHF.

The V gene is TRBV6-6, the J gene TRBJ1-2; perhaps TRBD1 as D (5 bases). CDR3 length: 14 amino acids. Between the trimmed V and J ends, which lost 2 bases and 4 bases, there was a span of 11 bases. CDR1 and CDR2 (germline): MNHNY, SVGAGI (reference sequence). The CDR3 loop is CASSYTGGGYGYTF. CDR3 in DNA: TGTGCCAGCAGTTACACGGGTGGGGGCTATGGCTACACCTTC.

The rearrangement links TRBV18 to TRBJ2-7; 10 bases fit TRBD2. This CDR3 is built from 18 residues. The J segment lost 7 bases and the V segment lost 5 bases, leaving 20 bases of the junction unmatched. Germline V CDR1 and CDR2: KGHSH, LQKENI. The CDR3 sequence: CASSSTPPQAGGPREQYF. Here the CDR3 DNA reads TGTGCCAGCTCATCCACCCCCCCCCAAGCGGGGGGGCCGCGGGAGCAGTACTTC.

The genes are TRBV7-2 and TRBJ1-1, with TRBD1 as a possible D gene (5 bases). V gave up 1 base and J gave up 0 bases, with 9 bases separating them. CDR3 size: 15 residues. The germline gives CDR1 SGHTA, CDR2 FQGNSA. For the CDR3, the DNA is TGTGCCAGCAGCTTAGGGGGCCGTTTGAACACTGAAGCTTTCTTT. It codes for CASSLGGRLNTEAFF.

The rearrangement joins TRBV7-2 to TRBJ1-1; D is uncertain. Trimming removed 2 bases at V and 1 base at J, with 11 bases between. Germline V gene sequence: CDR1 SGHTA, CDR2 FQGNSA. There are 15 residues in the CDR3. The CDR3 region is CASSLTRGGNTEAFF. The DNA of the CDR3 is TGTGCCAGCAGCTTAACACGCGGAGGGAACACTGAAGCTTTCTTT. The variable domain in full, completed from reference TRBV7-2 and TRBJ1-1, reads GAGVSQSPSNKVTEKGKDVELRCDPISGHTALYWYRQSLGQGLEFLIYFQGNSAPDKSGLPSDRFSAERTGGSVSTLTIQRTQQEDSAVYLCASSLTRGGNTEAFFGQGTRLTVV.

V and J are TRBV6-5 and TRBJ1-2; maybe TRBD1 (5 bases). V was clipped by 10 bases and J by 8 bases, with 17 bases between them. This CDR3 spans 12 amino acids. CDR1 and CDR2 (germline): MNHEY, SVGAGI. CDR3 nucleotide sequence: TGTGCCACCCATCTCTGGGGCTTAGGCTACACCTTC. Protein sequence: CATHLWGLGYTF.

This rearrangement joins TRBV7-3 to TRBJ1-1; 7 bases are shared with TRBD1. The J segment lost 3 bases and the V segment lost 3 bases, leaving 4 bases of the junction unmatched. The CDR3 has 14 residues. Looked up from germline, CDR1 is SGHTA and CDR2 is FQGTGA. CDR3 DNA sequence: TGTGCCAGCAGCTTCCAGGGGGGCTACACTGAAGCTTTCTTT. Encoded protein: CASSFQGGYTEAFF.

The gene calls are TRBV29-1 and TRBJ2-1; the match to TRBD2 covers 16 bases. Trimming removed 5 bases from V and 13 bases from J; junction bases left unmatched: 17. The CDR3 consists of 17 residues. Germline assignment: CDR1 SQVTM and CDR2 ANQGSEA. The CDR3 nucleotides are TGCAGCGTTTTTCAGGGACTAGCGGGAGGGCCCGGGTTTTCTCAGTTCTTC. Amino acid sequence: CSVFQGLAGGPGFSQFF.

In nucleotides, the CDR3 is TGTGCCAGCAGCCAAGGTTTTCAGCGAGGGGCTGGCTACACCTTC. It yields the protein CASSQGFQRGAGYTF. V gene TRBV4-2 combines with J gene TRBJ1-2; tentatively, D is TRBD1 (5 bases). The germline V gene has CDR1 LGHNA and CDR2 YNFKEQ. The CDR3 extends over 15 amino acids. Trimming shortened V by 1 base and J by 7 bases, and 16 bases separated the two germline ends.

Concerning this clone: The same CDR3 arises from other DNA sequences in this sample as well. CDR3 amino acids: CASSPGLAPYEQYF. In nucleotides, the CDR3 is TGTGCCAGCAGCCCAGGACTAGCGCCCTACGAGCAGTACTTC. The gene calls are TRBV5-6 and TRBJ2-7, with 9 bases fitting TRBD2. This CDR3 has 14 residues. V was clipped by 4 bases and J by 2 bases; unmatched bases: 4. CDR1 and CDR2 (germline): SGHDT, YYEEEE.

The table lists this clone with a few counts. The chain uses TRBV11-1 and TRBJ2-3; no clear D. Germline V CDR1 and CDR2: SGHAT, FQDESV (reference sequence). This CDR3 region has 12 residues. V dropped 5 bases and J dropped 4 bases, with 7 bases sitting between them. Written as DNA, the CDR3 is TGTGCCAGCAGCCCCTCGCCAGATACGCAGTATTTT. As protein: CASSPSPDTQYF.

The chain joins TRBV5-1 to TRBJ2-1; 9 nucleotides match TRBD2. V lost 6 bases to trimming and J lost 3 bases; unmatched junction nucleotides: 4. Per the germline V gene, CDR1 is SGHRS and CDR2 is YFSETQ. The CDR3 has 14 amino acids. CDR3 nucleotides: TGCGCCAGCACCCTTAGCGGGGGCTACAATGAGCAGTTCTTC. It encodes CASTLSGGYNEQFF.

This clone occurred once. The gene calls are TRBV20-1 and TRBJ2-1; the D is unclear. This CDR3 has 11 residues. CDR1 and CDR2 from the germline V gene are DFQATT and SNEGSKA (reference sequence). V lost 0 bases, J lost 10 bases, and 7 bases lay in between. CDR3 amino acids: CSARDHGEQFF. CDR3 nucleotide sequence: TGCAGTGCTAGAGATCATGGGGAGCAGTTCTTC.

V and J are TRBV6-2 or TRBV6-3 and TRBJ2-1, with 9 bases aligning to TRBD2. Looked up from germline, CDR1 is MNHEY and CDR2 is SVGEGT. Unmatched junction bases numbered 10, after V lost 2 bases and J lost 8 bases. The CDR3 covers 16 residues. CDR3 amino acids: CASSYGAGGPGHEQFF. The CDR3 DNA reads TGTGCCAGCAGTTACGGGGCGGGAGGGCCAGGGCATGAGCAGTTCTTC.

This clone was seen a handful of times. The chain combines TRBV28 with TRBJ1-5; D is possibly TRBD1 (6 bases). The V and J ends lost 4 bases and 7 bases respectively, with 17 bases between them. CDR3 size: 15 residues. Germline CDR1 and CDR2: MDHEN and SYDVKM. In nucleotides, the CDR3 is TGTGCCAGCAGTTCCGAAGGGGGTGGTCGACAGCCCCAGCATTTT. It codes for CASSSEGGGRQPQHF.

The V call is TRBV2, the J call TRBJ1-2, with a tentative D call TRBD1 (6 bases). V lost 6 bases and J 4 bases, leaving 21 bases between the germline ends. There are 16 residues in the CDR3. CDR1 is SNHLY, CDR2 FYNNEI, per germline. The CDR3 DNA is TGTGCCAGCAGGGAACTGGGGGCAGGGATGAGCTATGGCTACACCTTC. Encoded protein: CASRELGAGMSYGYTF.